One and the same sample provided the 23 T cell receptor beta chains below, sequenced in a study of blood T cell repertoires in COVID-19. Sequenced by immunoSEQ multiplex PCR; TCRdb stores in-frame clones only, minus some. Counted here are about 280,000 clones, 85% occurring once; the ten biggest clones make up about 2.5%. Sequencing was done on a sample of PBMCs or T cells enriched from blood (not recorded which). These receptors all stem from a woman in her fifties or sixties who had recovered from COVID-19.

This clone was seen a handful of times. This chain uses TRBV5-1 with TRBJ1-4, with D possibly matching TRBD1 (6 bases). This CDR3 contains 15 residues. V was trimmed by 4 bases and J by 2 bases, leaving 12 bases between them. Germline V gene data show CDR1 as SGHRS and CDR2 as YFSETQ. DNA of the CDR3: TGCGCCAGCAGCGTAACAGGGAAGACTAATGAAAAACTGTTTTTT. This translates into CASSVTGKTNEKLFF.

The V gene is TRBV19, the J gene TRBJ1-4; TRBD1 agrees at 9 bases. J gave up 7 bases and V 1 base, and 4 bases lay outside the gene matches. The CDR3 consists of 15 residues. CDR1 is LNHDA, CDR2 SQIVND, per germline (reference sequence). CDR3 DNA sequence: TGTGCCAGTAGTATAGGGACAGGGGAATTTGAAAAACTGTTTTTT. It translates to CASSIGTGEFEKLFF.

The V call is TRBV30, the J call TRBJ1-2; no definite D call. The germline V gene encodes CDR1 GTSNPN and CDR2 SVGIG (reference sequence). There are 13 residues in the CDR3. V lost 4 bases and J 8 bases, leaving 17 bases between the germline ends. The CDR3 is CAWNLAGNSGYTF. The CDR3 DNA follows: TGTGCCTGGAATCTGGCCGGAAACAGCGGCTACACCTTC. Using reference TRBV30 and TRBJ1-2 for the parts outside the CDR3, the full variable domain is SQTIHQWPATLVQPVGSPLSLECTVEGTSNPNLYWYRQAAGRGLQLLFYSVGIGQISSEVPQNLSASRPQDRQFILSSKKLLLSDSGFYLCAWNLAGNSGYTFGSGTRLTVV.

This chain joins TRBV4-1 and TRBJ1-2; 7 bases line up with TRBD1. Trimming removed 5 bases from V and 6 bases from J; junction bases left unmatched: 12. The CDR3 covers 15 residues. Germline CDR1 MGHRA, CDR2 YSYEKL. The CDR3, as DNA: TGCGCCAGCAGCTCTAACAGGGGTCTGTCGAATGGCTACACCTTC. Protein product: CASSSNRGLSNGYTF.

In the case of this clone: This same CDR3 is encoded by further DNA sequences in the sample. The V gene is TRBV18, the J gene TRBJ2-7; TRBD2 might be the D (5 bases). This CDR3 is built from 13 residues. Deletions cut 2 bases from V and 1 base from J, with 6 bases between. Germline V CDR1 and CDR2: KGHSH, LQKENI. The CDR3 protein is CASSPGGSYEQYF. The CDR3 DNA sequence: TGTGCCAGCTCACCAGGCGGGTCCTACGAGCAGTACTTC.

Comment on this clone: The same CDR3 is also encoded by other DNA sequences in this sample. The chain links TRBV2 to TRBJ2-5, with 7 nucleotides matching TRBD2. There are 14 residues in the CDR3. Unmatched junction bases numbered 5, after V lost 2 bases and J lost 5 bases. The germline V gene encodes CDR1 SNHLY and CDR2 FYNNEI. Here the CDR3 DNA reads TGTGCCAGCAGTGAAACGGGGGAGGGGGAGACCCAGTACTTC. Its protein is CASSETGEGETQYF.

A single count supports this clone. This chain connects TRBV7-8 to TRBJ2-3; TRBD2 matches at 14 bases. This CDR3 region has 17 residues. V shed 5 bases and J 1 base; nucleotides not matched to a gene: 5. Looked up from germline, CDR1 is SGHVS and CDR2 is FQNEAQ. In DNA, the CDR3 is TGTGCCAGCAGCCCGACTAGCGGGAGGGCCGGCACAGATACGCAGTATTTT. It encodes CASSPTSGRAGTDTQYF. Full variable domain (remainder filled in from reference TRBV7-8 and TRBJ2-3): GAGVSQSPRYKVAKRGQDVALRCDPISGHVSLFWYQQALGQGPEFLTYFQNEAQLDKSGLPSDRFFAERPEGSVSTLKIQRTQQEDSAVYLCASSPTSGRAGTDTQYFGPGTRLTVL.

This chain uses TRBV5-1 with TRBJ2-1; 7 bases are shared with TRBD2. Germline-derived CDR1 and CDR2 are SGHRS and YFSETQ. CDR3 length equals 16 residues. V lost 0 bases and J lost 3; bases outside the gene matches: 6. In nucleotides, the CDR3 is TGCGCCAGCAGCTTGGTGGGGGGGATTAGCTACAATGAGCAGTTCTTC. It codes for CASSLVGGISYNEQFF.

The CDR3 is CASSDSKGGQGLFYSNQPQHF. CDR3 sequence (DNA): TGTGCCAGCAGTGACTCGAAAGGGGGACAGGGCCTCTTTTATAGCAATCAGCCCCAGCATTTT. The genes are TRBV6-4 and TRBJ1-5; 9 nucleotides agree with TRBD1. V shed 0 bases, J shed 0 bases, and the junction held 15 bases outside the gene matches. This CDR3 is built from 21 residues. Germline V gene lookup returns CDR1 MRHNA and CDR2 SNTAGT.

The V and J genes are TRBV5-4 and TRBJ2-5; no definite D call. Looked up from germline, CDR1 is SGHNT and CDR2 is YYREEE (reference sequence). V shed 4 bases and J shed 5 bases, with 12 bases lying between them. The CDR3 has 13 amino acids. The CDR3: CASSAQSKETQYF. DNA of the CDR3: TGTGCCAGCAGCGCACAAAGTAAGGAGACCCAGTACTTC.

This clone appeared a few times. The rearrangement joins TRBV2 to TRBJ1-5; 7 nucleotides match TRBD1. This CDR3 contains 16 residues. The V gene end was trimmed by 6 bases and the J gene end by 0 bases; junction bases not matched to a gene: 8. Germline CDR1 and CDR2: SNHLY and FYNNEI. CDR3: CASRSRDSYSNQPQHF. The CDR3 coding sequence is TGTGCCAGCAGGAGTCGGGACAGCTATAGCAATCAGCCCCAGCATTTT. Drawing the rest from reference TRBV2 and TRBJ1-5, the complete variable domain is EPEVTQTPSHQVTQMGQEVILRCVPISNHLYFYWYRQILGQKVEFLVSFYNNEISEKSEIFDDQFSVERPDGSNFTLKIRSTKLEDSAMYFCASRSRDSYSNQPQHFGDGTRLSIL.

The CDR3 region is CASRLRGSSNQPQHF. CDR3 sequence (DNA): TGTGCCAGCAGATTAAGGGGGAGTAGCAATCAGCCCCAGCATTTT. This chain connects TRBV5-6 to TRBJ1-5; tentatively, D is TRBD1 (6 bases). V lost 5 bases to trimming and J lost 0 bases, with 12 bases between them. CDR1 is SGHDT, CDR2 YYEEEE, per germline. The CDR3 is 15 amino acids.

The rearrangement links TRBV20-1 to TRBJ1-6; no definite D call. Germline V gene lookup returns CDR1 DFQATT and CDR2 SNEGSKA (reference sequence). Trimming removed 3 bases from V and 11 bases from J, with 23 bases in between. This CDR3 spans 16 amino acids. Here the CDR3 reads CSASRRVGISSPPLHF. In DNA form, the CDR3 reads TGCAGTGCTAGTCGGAGGGTCGGGATTTCTTCTCCACCCCTCCACTTT.

J is TRBJ2-1 and V is TRBV18; the match to TRBD1 covers 8 bases. The CDR3 loop spans 15 amino acids. The V gene's germline CDR1 is KGHSH and CDR2 LQKENI. V lost 3 bases, J lost 7 bases, and 8 bases stayed unmatched. Written as DNA, the CDR3 is TGTGCCAGCTCACCCTCGACAGGGGTGGGGAATGAGCAGTTCTTC. Translation: CASSPSTGVGNEQFF.

The chain combines TRBV29-1 with TRBJ1-1, with 11 bases that match TRBD1. This CDR3 has 13 residues. Germline V gene data show CDR1 as SQVTM and CDR2 as ANQGSEA. Unmatched junction bases numbered 3, after V lost 5 bases and J lost 4 bases. The CDR3 is CSVPGQGVTEAFF. CDR3 in DNA: TGCAGCGTTCCGGGACAGGGGGTCACTGAAGCTTTCTTT.

The chain recombines TRBV19 with TRBJ1-2; unclear D gene. In germline, CDR1 is LNHDA, CDR2 SQIVND (reference sequence). Trimming took 4 bases from V and 0 from J, leaving 6 bases between them. The CDR3 extends over 13 amino acids. CDR3 in amino acids: CASSTHSNYGYTF. The CDR3 region has the DNA TGTGCCAGTAGTACCCACTCTAACTATGGCTACACCTTC. The whole variable domain, remainder taken from reference TRBV19 and TRBJ1-2, is DGGITQSPKYLFRKEGQNVTLSCEQNLNHDAMYWYRQDPGQGLRLIYYSQIVNDFQKGDIAEGYSVSREKKESFPLTVTSAQKNPTAFYLCASSTHSNYGYTFGSGTRLTVV.

This sequence joins TRBV9 and TRBJ2-3; the D is unclear. The CDR3 length is 16 residues. The germline V gene has CDR1 SGDLS and CDR2 YYNGEE. The V and J ends lost 2 bases and 3 bases respectively, with 16 bases between them. CDR3 DNA sequence: TGTGCCAGCAGCGTTTCTCAAGGCCGAGGTACAGATACGCAGTATTTT. This translates into CASSVSQGRGTDTQYF.

J is TRBJ1-2 and V is TRBV29-1; D not certain. Germline V gene data show CDR1 as SQVTM and CDR2 as ANQGSEA. Trimming removed 7 bases at V and 7 bases at J, with 16 bases between. The CDR3 has 12 amino acids. CDR3 protein: CSGHSLSGGYTF. CDR3 DNA: TGCAGCGGACACAGCCTCAGTGGTGGCTACACCTTC. The full variable domain, rest sourced from reference TRBV29-1 and TRBJ1-2, is SAVISQKPSRDICQRGTSLTIQCQVDSQVTMMFWYRQQPGQSLTLIATANQGSEATYESGFVIDKFPISRPNLTFSTLTVSNMSPEDSSIYLCSGHSLSGGYTFGSGTRLTVV.

This sequence joins TRBV18 and TRBJ2-7; 9 bases agree with TRBD1. This CDR3 has 14 residues. J was trimmed by 5 bases and V by 0 bases; bases with no gene match: 2. CDR1 is KGHSH, CDR2 LQKENI, per germline. CDR3 region: CASSPPTGGDEQYF. Written as DNA, the CDR3 is TGTGCCAGCTCACCACCTACAGGGGGCGACGAGCAGTACTTC.

The V call is TRBV10-3, the J call TRBJ1-1, with 7 bases fitting TRBD1. This CDR3 has 14 residues. Germline values: CDR1 ENHRY, CDR2 SYGVKD. V gave up 8 bases and J gave up 2 bases; unmatched junction bases: 8. The CDR3 region is CAILGGPSNTEAFF. The CDR3 nucleotides read TGTGCCATCTTAGGGGGCCCGTCAAACACTGAAGCTTTCTTT.

V and J are TRBV5-1 and TRBJ2-1; TRBD2 is a possible D gene (6 bases). V lost 4 bases, J lost 0 bases, and 11 bases lay in between. The length of the CDR3 is 15 residues. In germline, CDR1 is SGHRS, CDR2 YFSETQ. The CDR3 DNA reads TGCGCCAGCAGCGCGGACGGGAGCTCCTACAATGAGCAGTTCTTC. It is translated as CASSADGSSYNEQFF.

J is TRBJ1-2 and V is TRBV29-1, with no clear D. This CDR3 has 12 residues. Germline V lookup: CDR1 SQVTM, CDR2 ANQGSEA. V was pared by 8 bases and J by 8 bases, with 18 bases between. CDR3 nucleotides: TGCAGCTCCTCGGTCGGCGCGGGGGGCTACACCTTC. Amino acids: CSSSVGAGGYTF.

The V and J genes are TRBV3-1 (or the pseudogene TRBV3-2) and TRBJ1-1; D is possibly TRBD1 (6 bases). The V gene lost 6 bases and the J gene lost 0 bases, with 11 bases spanning the gap. This CDR3 is 14 amino acids long. Germline V gene data show CDR1 as LGHDT and CDR2 as YNNKEL (reference sequence). Here the CDR3 reads CASRQGLLNTEAFF. The CDR3 DNA reads TGTGCCAGCAGACAGGGTTTACTGAACACTGAAGCTTTCTTT.